This TCR beta chain was identified in a study of neurological immune-mediated disorders. The yield of each sequencing run was over 160 million TCR-beta sequences from 15-18 subjects. TCRdb analysed the 5' RACE reads with MiXCR anew, one entry per CDR3 protein. The sample consists of 65,000 to 90,000 distinct CDR3 sequences, more than 3% of them appearing once. Details on this clonotype: Its target is not known.

Germline CDR1 reads SGHTA; CDR2 reads FQGNSA. The ends were cut back, 6 bases at V and 8 bases at J, with 8 bases in the middle. This CDR3 spans 11 amino acids. Study findings and constraints: The study phylogenetically grouped the repertoires of 18 of 34 multiple sclerosis patients into one related-CDR3 cluster, a possible signature. Because no CDR3 amino acid sequences were shared across subjects by expanded clones, private repertoires were suggested in all groups. Neither clinical nor MRI features showed any association with the multiple sclerosis repertoire cluster, and the authors stated that larger cohorts are needed.

Sequencing was done on a sample of PBMCs. V and J are TRBV7-2 and TRBJ2-1; D gene unclear. This clonotype was obtained from a woman in her forties or fifties with multiple sclerosis. CDR3 nucleotide sequence: TGTGCCAGCAGTGGGTACGATGAGCAGTTCTTC. The encoded protein is CASSGYDEQFF.